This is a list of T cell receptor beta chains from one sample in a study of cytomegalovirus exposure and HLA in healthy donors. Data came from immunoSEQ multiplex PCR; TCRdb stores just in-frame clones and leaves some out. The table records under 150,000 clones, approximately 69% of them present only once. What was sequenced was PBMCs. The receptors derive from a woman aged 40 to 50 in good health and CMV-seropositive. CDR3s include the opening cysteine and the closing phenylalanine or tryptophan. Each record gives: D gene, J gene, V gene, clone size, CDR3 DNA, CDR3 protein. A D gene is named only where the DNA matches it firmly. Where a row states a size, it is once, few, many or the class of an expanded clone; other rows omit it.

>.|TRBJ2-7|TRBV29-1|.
TGCAGCGTAGGGGGCTACGAGCAGTACTTC
CSVGGYEQYF
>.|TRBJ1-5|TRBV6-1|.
TGTGCCAGCAGTGAGCCGACGGGGGTTCGTGGAGATCAGCCCCAGCATTTT
CASSEPTGVRGDQPQHF
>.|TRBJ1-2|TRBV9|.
TGTGCCAGCAGCAGTAACAGGGCGTCCTATGGCTACACCTTC
CASSSNRASYGYTF
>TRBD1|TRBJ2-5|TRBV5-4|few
TGTGCCAGCAGCTTGGGACAGGGGCCCCAAGAGACCCAGTACTTC
CASSLGQGPQETQYF
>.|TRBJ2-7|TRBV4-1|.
TGCGCCAGCAGCCAATTAGAGGGTCTATACGAGCAGTACTTC
CASSQLEGLYEQYF
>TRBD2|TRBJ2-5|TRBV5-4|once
TGTGCCAGCAGCCAGACTAGCGGGGGTATTAAAGAGACCCAGTACTTC
CASSQTSGGIKETQYF
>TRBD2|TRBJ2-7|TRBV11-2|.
TGTGCCAGCAGCTTAGGGGGGGGGAGCTCCTACGAGCAGTACTTC
CASSLGGGSSYEQYF
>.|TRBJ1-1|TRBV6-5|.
TGTGCCAGCAGGTCTCTCCAGGGGTGGATCACTGAAGCTTTCTTT
CASRSLQGWITEAFF
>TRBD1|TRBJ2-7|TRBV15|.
TGTGCCACCAGCAGAAGGACAGGGGTCCAGGGCGAGCAGTACTTC
CATSRRTGVQGEQYF
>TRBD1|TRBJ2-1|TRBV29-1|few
TGCAGCGTTGCGGACAGGGGTCCCTACAATGAGCAGTTCTTC
CSVADRGPYNEQFF
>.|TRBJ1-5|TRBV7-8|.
TGTGCCAGCAGCTCCGGGGGGGGCAATCAGCCCCAGCATTTT
CASSSGGGNQPQHF
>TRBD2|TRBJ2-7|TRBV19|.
TGTGCCAGTAGTAGGGGGGGGACGCTATTCTACGAGCAGTACTTC
CASSRGGTLFYEQYF
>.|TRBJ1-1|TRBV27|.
TGTGCCAGCAGTTTCGGCACTGAAGCTTTCTTT
CASSFGTEAFF
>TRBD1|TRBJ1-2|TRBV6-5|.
TGTGCCAGCAGCCACCGGACAGGGTGGGTCTATGGCTACACCTTC
CASSHRTGWVYGYTF
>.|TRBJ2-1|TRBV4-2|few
TGTGCCAGCAGCCAAGAGGGGTTAGCGGCCTACAATGAGCAGTTCTTC
CASSQEGLAAYNEQFF
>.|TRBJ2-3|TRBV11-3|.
TGTGCCAGCAGCTCTAGAAACAGGGGCACAGATACGCAGTATTTT
CASSSRNRGTDTQYF
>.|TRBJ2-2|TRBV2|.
TGTGCCAGCAGTAACGCCGAGGCCACCGGGGAGCTGTTTTTT
CASSNAEATGELFF
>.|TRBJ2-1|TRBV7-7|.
TGTGCTAGCAGCTTAGGACAGCCTTACAATGAGCAGTTCTTC
CASSLGQPYNEQFF
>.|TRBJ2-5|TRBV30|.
TGTGCCTGGAGACACAGGTTAGAGACCCAGTACTTC
CAWRHRLETQYF
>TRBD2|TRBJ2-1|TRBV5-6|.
TGTGCCAGCAGCACCTGGACTAGCGGGGGGGATGAGCAGTTCTTC
CASSTWTSGGDEQFF
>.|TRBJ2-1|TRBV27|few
TGTGCCAGAAAAACAGGGCGCTCCTACAATGAGCAGTTCTTC
CARKTGRSYNEQFF
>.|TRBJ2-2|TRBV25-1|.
TGTGCCAGCAGTGTTCAGGGGAGCACCGGGGAGCTGTTTTTT
CASSVQGSTGELFF
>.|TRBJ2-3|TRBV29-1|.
TGCAGCGTTGAACGCCAGACAGATACGCAGTATTTT
CSVERQTDTQYF
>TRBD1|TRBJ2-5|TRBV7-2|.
TGTGCCAGCAGCCCCGACAGGGTAGTCTTGGAGACCCAGTACTTC
CASSPDRVVLETQYF
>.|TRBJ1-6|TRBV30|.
TGTGCCTGGAGTATTCAGGGGAATTCACCCCTCCACTTT
CAWSIQGNSPLHF
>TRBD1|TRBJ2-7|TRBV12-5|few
TGTGCTAGTGGCGTGGGACAGGGGGGCCACGAGCAGTACTTC
CASGVGQGGHEQYF
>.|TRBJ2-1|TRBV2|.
TGTGCCAGCAGTAAGGATAGGGACATTGCTGGCAATGAGCAGTTCTTC
CASSKDRDIAGNEQFF
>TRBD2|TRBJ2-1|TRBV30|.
TGTGCCTGGAGTTCCCCGGGACTAGGGTCCGATGAGCAGTTCTTC
CAWSSPGLGSDEQFF
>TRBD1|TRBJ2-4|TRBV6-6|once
TGTGCCAGCAGTTCGGGGACAGGGGTGGACATTCAGTACTTC
CASSSGTGVDIQYF
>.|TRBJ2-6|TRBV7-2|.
TGTGCCAGCAGCTTATATCGGACAGCCAACGTCCTGACTTTC
CASSLYRTANVLTF
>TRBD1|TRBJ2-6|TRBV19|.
TGTGCCAGTAGTCCGGGACAGGGAAATGGGGCCAACGTCCTGACTTTC
CASSPGQGNGANVLTF
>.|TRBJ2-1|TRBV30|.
TGTGCCTGGAGTGTAGCTTCACCCGCGAAGCAGTTCTTC
CAWSVASPAKQFF
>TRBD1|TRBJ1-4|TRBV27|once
TGTGCCAGCAGGGGAGGGACAGGGCTTAATGGGGAACTGTTTTTT
CASRGGTGLNGELFF
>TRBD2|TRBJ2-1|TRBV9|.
TGTGCCAGCAGCAGAGGGGTAGCGGGGGACAATGAGCAGTTCTTC
CASSRGVAGDNEQFF
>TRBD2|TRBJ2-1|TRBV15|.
TGTGCCACCAGCAGAGATGAACTAGCGGGAGTCTTTAGCACTATTTACAATGAGCAGTTCTTC
CATSRDELAGVFSTIYNEQFF
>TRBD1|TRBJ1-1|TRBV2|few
TGTGCCAGCAGTCGACAGGGAATGAACACTGAAGCTTTCTTT
CASSRQGMNTEAFF
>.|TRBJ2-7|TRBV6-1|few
TGTGCCAGCAGTGAATTCCCGGTTGCCTACGAGCAGTACTTC
CASSEFPVAYEQYF
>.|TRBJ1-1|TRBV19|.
TGTGCCAGTAGTCCAATTACAGGGAACACTGAAGCTTTCTTT
CASSPITGNTEAFF
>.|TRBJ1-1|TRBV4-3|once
TGCGCCAGCAGCCAAGATTCCAGATTGAACACTGAAGCTTTCTTT
CASSQDSRLNTEAFF
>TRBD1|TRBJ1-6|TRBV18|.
TGTGCCAGCTCCTTGGGACAGGGGGCAGGGTCACCCCCCCACTTT
CASSLGQGAGSPPHF
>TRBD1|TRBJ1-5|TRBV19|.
TGTGCCAGTAGTATAGGACAGGGTAACCAGCCCCAGCATTTT
CASSIGQGNQPQHF
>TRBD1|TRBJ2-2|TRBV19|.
TGTGCCAGTGAGGACAGGCCGAACACCGGGGAGCTGTTTTTT
CASEDRPNTGELFF
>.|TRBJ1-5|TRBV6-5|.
TGTGCCAGCAGTTTGGCCTTCAGTAGCAATCAGCCCCAGCATTTT
CASSLAFSSNQPQHF
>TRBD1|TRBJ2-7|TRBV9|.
TGTGCCAGCAGCGTTGGGACAGGGATCAACGAGCAGTACTTC
CASSVGTGINEQYF
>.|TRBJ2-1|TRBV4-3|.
TGCGCCAGCGGAGGGACGCCGAGCTCCTACAATGAGCAGTTCTTC
CASGGTPSSYNEQFF